These 30 T cell receptor beta chains originate from one sample sequenced in a study of blood T cell repertoires in COVID-19. Sequencing used immunoSEQ multiplex PCR; TCRdb keeps in-frame clones, though not all of them. The repertoire includes under 250,000 clones, about nine tenths of them detected once, and roughly 0.8% sits in the top ten. The sequenced sample consisted of peripheral blood. Receptors were obtained from a man younger than 45 with COVID-19, enrolled during active disease.

The chain is built from TRBV3-1 (or the pseudogene TRBV3-2) and TRBJ1-1; D possibly corresponds to TRBD1 (6 bases). The CDR3 is 15 residues long. V was trimmed by 3 bases and J by 0 bases, leaving 11 bases between them. CDR1 and CDR2 (germline): LGHDT, YNNKEL (reference sequence). The CDR3 DNA sequence: TGTGCCAGCAGCCATCAACAGGGTTTGAACACTGAAGCTTTCTTT. Its protein is CASSHQQGLNTEAFF.

This rearrangement joins TRBV6-1 to TRBJ2-3; 10 bases align to TRBD2. V shed 3 bases, J shed 3 bases, and the junction held 6 bases outside the gene matches. The germline CDR1 and CDR2 sequences are MNHNS and SASEGT. The CDR3 totals 16 residues. CDR3 nucleotide sequence: TGTGCCAGCAGTGACGGGACTAGCGCCCATACAGATACGCAGTATTTT. It encodes CASSDGTSAHTDTQYF.

This chain uses TRBV6-5 with TRBJ1-6; 8 nucleotides match TRBD1. The CDR3 is 16 amino acids. V gave up 4 bases and J gave up 7 bases; unmatched junction bases: 9. Germline V gene sequence: CDR1 MNHEY, CDR2 SVGAGI. CDR3 sequence reads: CASSWWQGASNSPLHF. The CDR3 DNA is TGTGCCAGCAGTTGGTGGCAGGGGGCCTCAAATTCACCCCTCCACTTT.

The rearrangement uses TRBV7-2 and TRBJ2-2; D unclear. The ends were cut back, 1 base at V and 6 bases at J, with 9 bases in the middle. The CDR3 spans 14 residues. Germline lookup yields CDR1 SGHTA and CDR2 FQGNSA. CDR3 region: CASSLVYSSGELFF. The CDR3, as DNA: TGTGCCAGCAGCTTAGTTTATAGCTCCGGGGAGCTGTTTTTT.

The chain carries TRBV3-1 (or the pseudogene TRBV3-2) and TRBJ1-1, with 8 bases matching TRBD1. V was clipped by 7 bases and J by 11 bases; unmatched bases: 15. CDR1 LGHDT and CDR2 YNNKEL come from the germline V gene (reference sequence). CDR3 length: 14 residues. The CDR3 region is CASTQGAASTVAFF. CDR3 DNA: TGTGCCAGCACCCAGGGGGCGGCCTCCACCGTCGCTTTCTTT.

In DNA, the CDR3 is TGTGCCAGCAGCTTAGTCGGGGGGCTTGGTGGCTACACCTTC. The encoded protein is CASSLVGGLGGYTF. V usage is TRBV11-2 and J usage is TRBJ1-2, with D possibly matching TRBD1 (6 bases). This CDR3 has 14 amino acids. CDR1 and CDR2 (germline): SGHAT, FQNNGV. V lost 1 base and J 7 bases, leaving 13 bases between the germline ends.

The chain combines TRBV9 with TRBJ2-5; maybe TRBD1 (6 bases). Trimming cost V 4 bases and J 1 base, with 14 bases left between them. The CDR3 consists of 15 residues. CDR1 and CDR2 (germline): SGDLS, YYNGEE. CDR3 region: CASSIQTGPQETQYF. DNA for the CDR3: TGTGCCAGCAGCATCCAGACAGGACCCCAAGAGACCCAGTACTTC.

V gene TRBV6-1 combines with J gene TRBJ2-7; 7 positions match TRBD1. There are 13 residues in the CDR3. Germline lookup yields CDR1 MNHNS and CDR2 SASEGT. V lost 2 bases and J lost 2; bases outside the gene matches: 0. CDR3 nucleotides: TGTGCCAGCAGTGAAACAGGGGCCTACGAGCAGTACTTC. Translation: CASSETGAYEQYF.

Note on this clone: A junction boundary mismatches the germline segment, possibly from a read error. This chain joins TRBV29-1 and TRBJ1-5, with 7 nucleotides matching TRBD1. Germline V gene lookup returns CDR1 SQVTM and CDR2 ANQGSEA. The CDR3 spans 14 residues. The CDR3 protein is CSVEGTVKGQPQHF. CDR3 sequence (DNA): TGCAGCGTAGAAGGGACAGTCAAAGGGCAGCCCCAGCATTTT.

V gene TRBV11-2 combines with J gene TRBJ1-3; 8 bases agree with TRBD1. Germline V CDR1 and CDR2: SGHAT, FQNNGV. Trimming cost V 5 bases and J 4 bases; bases outside gene matches: 4. The CDR3 is made up of 14 amino acids. The CDR3 sequence: CASSPGTGGNTIYF. The DNA of the CDR3 is TGTGCCAGCAGCCCCGGGACAGGAGGAAACACCATATATTTT.

This clone occurred a few times. The chain joins TRBV2 to TRBJ2-1, with 8 positions matching TRBD2. CDR3 size: 14 residues. V shed 11 bases and J 6 bases; nucleotides not matched to a gene: 12. Per germline, CDR1 SNHLY and CDR2 FYNNEI. This chain's CDR3 is CAHSAAGVINEQFF. The DNA for the CDR3 is TGTGCCCACTCGGCAGCGGGGGTAATCAATGAGCAGTTCTTC.

The chain couples TRBV6-5 to TRBJ1-1; 9 bases match TRBD1. This CDR3 is built from 15 residues. The V segment lost 5 bases and the J segment 7 bases; nucleotides outside the gene matches: 11. Germline CDR1 is MNHEY and CDR2 is SVGAGI. Here the CDR3 reads CASSLYGTGTNEAFF. In DNA form, the CDR3 reads TGTGCCAGCAGTCTTTACGGGACAGGGACCAATGAAGCTTTCTTT.

The genes are TRBV19 and TRBJ2-7; 11 bases fit TRBD1. CDR1 LNHDA and CDR2 SQIVND come from the germline V gene (reference sequence). The CDR3 runs 14 residues. Losses at the gene ends were 6 bases for V and 3 bases for J; bases not matched to a gene: 4. CDR3 protein: CASSLDRGHYEQYF. DNA of the CDR3: TGTGCCAGTAGCTTGGACAGGGGGCACTACGAGCAGTACTTC.

The V and J genes are TRBV19 and TRBJ1-2, with D maybe TRBD1 (6 bases). V gave up 6 bases and J gave up 2 bases, with 13 bases separating them. Germline CDR1 LNHDA, CDR2 SQIVND (reference sequence). This CDR3 is built from 14 residues. The CDR3: CASSFGTGNYGYTF. The CDR3 DNA sequence: TGTGCCAGTAGCTTTGGAACAGGGAACTATGGCTACACCTTC. Complete variable domain (other parts from reference TRBV19 and TRBJ1-2): DGGITQSPKYLFRKEGQNVTLSCEQNLNHDAMYWYRQDPGQGLRLIYYSQIVNDFQKGDIAEGYSVSREKKESFPLTVTSAQKNPTAFYLCASSFGTGNYGYTFGSGTRLTVV.

The chain uses TRBV15 and TRBJ1-3; perhaps TRBD1 as D (5 bases). The CDR3 consists of 14 residues. Trimming left V 0 bases short and J 6 bases short, with 9 bases between. Germline-derived CDR1 and CDR2 are LNHNV and YYDKDF (reference sequence). The CDR3 DNA is TGTGCCACCAGCAGAGAGGAGGGGCCAAACACCATATATTTT. Translation gives CATSREEGPNTIYF.

The chain joins TRBV5-6 to TRBJ2-2; TRBD1 agrees at 12 bases. The V segment lost 3 bases and the J segment 7 bases; nucleotides outside the gene matches: 7. In germline, CDR1 is SGHDT, CDR2 YYEEEE. This CDR3 spans 16 amino acids. The CDR3 coding sequence is TGTGCCAGCAGCTCCCGGGACAGGGGGCGAGTCGGGGAGCTGTTTTTT. This translates into CASSSRDRGRVGELFF.

This clone occurred a few times. The rearrangement links TRBV4-2 to TRBJ2-5; D perhaps matches TRBD1 (6 bases). The CDR3 is made up of 16 amino acids. The V end was cut by 0 bases, the J end by 5 bases, with 16 bases between. The germline gives CDR1 LGHNA, CDR2 YNFKEQ. The CDR3 DNA reads TGTGCCAGCAGCCAAGATCTCCAGGGGCGCGGGGAGACCCAGTACTTC. This codes for CASSQDLQGRGETQYF.

The sample holds one count of this clone. This chain joins TRBV14 and TRBJ1-3; D is unclear. The V end was cut by 4 bases, the J end by 2 bases, with 6 bases between. The CDR3 runs 13 residues. The germline CDR1 and CDR2 sequences are SGHDN and FVKESK. CDR3: CASSREAGNTIYF. The CDR3 nucleotides read TGTGCCAGCAGCCGCGAGGCTGGAAACACCATATATTTT. The full variable domain, completed using reference TRBV14 and TRBJ1-3, is EAGVTQFPSHSVIEKGQTVTLRCDPISGHDNLYWYRRVMGKEIKFLLHFVKESKQDESGMPNNRFLAERTGGTYSTLKVQPAELEDSGVYFCASSREAGNTIYFGEGSWLTVV.

This chain uses TRBV4-1 with TRBJ1-1; TRBD1 agrees at 9 bases. This CDR3 has 15 amino acids. V lost 2 bases and J lost 5; bases outside the gene matches: 6. The germline CDR1 and CDR2 sequences are MGHRA and YSYEKL. The CDR3 region has the DNA TGCGCCAGCAGCCAAACTTGGACAGGGGATACTGAAGCTTTCTTT. Protein sequence: CASSQTWTGDTEAFF.

The chain combines TRBV6-5 with TRBJ2-2; the match to TRBD1 covers 8 bases. The CDR3 loop spans 13 amino acids. The V and J ends lost 6 bases and 6 bases, in that order; junction bases with no gene match: 3. CDR1 and CDR2 from the germline V gene are MNHEY and SVGAGI. The DNA for the CDR3 is TGTGCCAGCAGCTGGACAGGGCCCGGGGAGCTGTTTTTT. Protein sequence: CASSWTGPGELFF.

This chain uses TRBV19 with TRBJ2-3; a possible D gene is TRBD2 (6 bases). Germline V gene lookup returns CDR1 LNHDA and CDR2 SQIVND (reference sequence). CDR3 length equals 14 residues. The V and J ends lost 10 bases and 6 bases respectively, with 20 bases between them. CDR3 amino acids: CATRAGSPVDTQYF. The CDR3, as DNA: TGTGCCACTCGGGCGGGGAGTCCCGTTGATACGCAGTATTTT. The full variable domain, rest sourced from reference TRBV19 and TRBJ2-3, is DGGITQSPKYLFRKEGQNVTLSCEQNLNHDAMYWYRQDPGQGLRLIYYSQIVNDFQKGDIAEGYSVSREKKESFPLTVTSAQKNPTAFYLCATRAGSPVDTQYFGPGTRLTVL.

Only a few counts were recorded for this clone. V usage is TRBV7-6 and J usage is TRBJ2-7; 8 nucleotides align to TRBD2. Losses at the gene ends were 5 bases for V and 4 bases for J; bases not matched to a gene: 10. Germline CDR1 SGHVS, CDR2 FNYEAQ. The CDR3 contains 15 residues. The chain's CDR3 is CASSPYLSGGYEQYF. In DNA form, the CDR3 reads TGTGCCAGCAGCCCTTACCTCAGCGGGGGATACGAGCAGTACTTC.

This clone was seen once. V gene TRBV5-1 combines with J gene TRBJ2-7, with a tentative D call TRBD2 (6 bases). Trimming stripped 3 bases from V and 7 bases from J, with 23 bases between. The CDR3 runs to 16 residues. Germline V lookup: CDR1 SGHRS, CDR2 YFSETQ. The CDR3 reads CASSSLAGTGTSEQYF. CDR3 nucleotides: TGCGCCAGCAGCTCCCTGGCGGGGACCGGTACTTCAGAGCAGTACTTC.

The rearrangement joins TRBV5-1 to TRBJ2-5; 14 nucleotides match TRBD2. The CDR3 extends over 17 amino acids. J was trimmed by 4 bases and V by 3 bases; bases with no gene match: 8. Germline values: CDR1 SGHRS, CDR2 YFSETQ. The CDR3 region has the DNA TGCGCCAGCAGCTCCCGACTAGCGGGGGGGCATGGAGAGACCCAGTACTTC. Its translation is CASSSRLAGGHGETQYF.

The chain is built from TRBV6-5 and TRBJ1-5; 7 bases agree with TRBD1. The CDR3 sequence is 15 residues long. V trimming: 6 bases; J trimming: 0 bases; junction bases outside the gene matches: 5. CDR1 and CDR2 (germline): MNHEY, SVGAGI. CDR3 bases: TGTGCCAGCAGCGGCGGGACAGCTAGCAATCAGCCCCAGCATTTT. Its protein is CASSGGTASNQPQHF.

The chain links TRBV30 to TRBJ2-3; 7 bases are shared with TRBD1. CDR1 GTSNPN and CDR2 SVGIG come from the germline V gene (reference sequence). Trimming removed 8 bases from V and 2 bases from J; junction bases left unmatched: 7. This CDR3 is 13 amino acids long. CDR3 loop: CASPGQHTDTQYF. The CDR3 DNA follows: TGTGCCAGTCCGGGACAGCACACAGATACGCAGTATTTT.

The J gene is TRBJ1-1, the V gene TRBV7-9; D is ambiguous. The germline V gene encodes CDR1 SEHNR and CDR2 FQNEAQ (reference sequence). CDR3 length: 16 amino acids. Trimming pared 2 bases from V and 1 base from J, leaving 14 bases between. The CDR3 reads CASSLSDSGSNTEAFF. The CDR3 DNA is TGTGCCAGCAGCTTATCAGATTCGGGTTCGAACACTGAAGCTTTCTTT. Full variable domain (rest looked up from reference TRBV7-9 and TRBJ1-1): DTGVSQNPRHKITKRGQNVTFRCDPISEHNRLYWYRQTLGQGPEFLTYFQNEAQLEKSRLLSDRFSAERPKGSFSTLEIQRTEQGDSAMYLCASSLSDSGSNTEAFFGQGTRLTVV.

The chain uses TRBV24-1 and TRBJ2-1; 14 bases match TRBD2. The CDR3 consists of 15 residues. The germline V gene has CDR1 KGHDR and CDR2 SFDVKD. With V trimmed by 7 bases and J by 8 bases, 6 bases remained unmatched. CDR3 coding DNA: TGTGCCACCAGCGGGACTAGCGGGGGAAACGATGAGCAGTTCTTC. Its protein is CATSGTSGGNDEQFF.

CDR3 protein: CASSLARGGAEAFF. DNA of the CDR3: TGTGCCAGCAGCTTAGCGCGGGGGGGTGCTGAAGCTTTCTTT. The chain employs TRBV7-9 and TRBJ1-1; D perhaps matches TRBD1 (5 bases). Per the germline V gene, CDR1 is SEHNR and CDR2 is FQNEAQ (reference sequence). This CDR3 is 14 amino acids long. V lost 0 bases to trimming and J lost 6 bases, with 11 bases between them.

DNA for the CDR3: TGTGCCAGCAGTGAACGGGACAACCCTGAAGCTTTCTTT. This codes for CASSERDNPEAFF. The chain links TRBV6-1 to TRBJ1-1; a possible D gene is TRBD1 (6 bases). Between the trimmed V and J ends, which lost 2 bases and 6 bases, there was a span of 10 bases. The germline V gene encodes CDR1 MNHNS and CDR2 SASEGT. There are 13 residues in the CDR3.